The table lists the clone carrying this TCR beta chain with a few counts. Its antigen is undetermined. Recipients boosted at about 4 weeks or about 12 weeks are pooled. The data originate from a study of T cell responses to AZD1222 COVID-19 vaccine. Trimming stripped 5 bases from V and 2 bases from J, with 19 bases between. The CDR3 loop spans 16 amino acids. Germline-derived CDR1 and CDR2 are MDHEN and SYDVKM. Study outcomes and limitations: Possibly, clonal diversity was underestimated; donors were largely white British and included more females. Baseline serology detected seropositivity in only 5 or 6 AZD1222 recipients.

The protocol was immunoSEQ multiplex PCR, while the TCRdb copy is restricted to in-frame clones and leaves out a portion. The data contain 110,000 to 150,000 clones, around 93% of them seen just once; the ten biggest clones take up roughly 3.5%. The source material was peripheral blood, sampled 28 days after the second AZD1222 dose. The receptor comes from an adult who received the AZD1222 COVID-19 vaccine. V is TRBV28 and J is TRBJ2-7; no reliable D call. The CDR3 is CASSPPHSSWAYEQYF. For the CDR3, the DNA is TGTGCCAGCAGTCCGCCCCATTCCTCGTGGGCCTACGAGCAGTACTTC. Complete variable domain (other parts from reference TRBV28 and TRBJ2-7): DVKVTQSSRYLVKRTGEKVFLECVQDMDHENMFWYRQDPGLGLRLIYFSYDVKMKEKGDIPEGYSVSREKKERFSLILESASTNQTSMYLCASSPPHSSWAYEQYFGPGTRLTVT.